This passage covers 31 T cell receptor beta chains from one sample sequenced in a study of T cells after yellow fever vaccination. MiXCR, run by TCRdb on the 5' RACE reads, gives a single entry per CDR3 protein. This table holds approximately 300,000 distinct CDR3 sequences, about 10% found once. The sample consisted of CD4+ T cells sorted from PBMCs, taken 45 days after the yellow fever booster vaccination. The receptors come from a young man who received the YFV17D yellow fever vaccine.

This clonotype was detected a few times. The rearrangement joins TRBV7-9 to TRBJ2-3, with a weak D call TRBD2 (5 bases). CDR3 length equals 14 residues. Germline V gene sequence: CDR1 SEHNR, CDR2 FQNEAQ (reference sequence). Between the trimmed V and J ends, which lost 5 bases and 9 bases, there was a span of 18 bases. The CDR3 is CASSPLGPGWTQYF. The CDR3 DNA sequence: TGTGCCAGCAGCCCTCTCGGCCCGGGATGGACGCAGTATTTT.

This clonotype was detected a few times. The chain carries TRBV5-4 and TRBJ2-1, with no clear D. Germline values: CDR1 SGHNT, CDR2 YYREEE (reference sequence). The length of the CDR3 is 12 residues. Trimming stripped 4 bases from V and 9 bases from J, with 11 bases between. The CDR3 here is CASSRGPSEQFF. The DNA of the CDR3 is TGTGCCAGCAGCCGCGGACCCTCTGAGCAGTTCTTC.

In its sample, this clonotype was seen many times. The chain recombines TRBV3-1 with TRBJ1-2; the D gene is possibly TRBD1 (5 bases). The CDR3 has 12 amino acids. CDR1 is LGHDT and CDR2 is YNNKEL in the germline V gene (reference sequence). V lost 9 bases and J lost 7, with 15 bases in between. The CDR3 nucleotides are TGTGCCAGGGGTCTTCGACAGTGTGGCTACACCTTC. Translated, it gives CARGLRQCGYTF.

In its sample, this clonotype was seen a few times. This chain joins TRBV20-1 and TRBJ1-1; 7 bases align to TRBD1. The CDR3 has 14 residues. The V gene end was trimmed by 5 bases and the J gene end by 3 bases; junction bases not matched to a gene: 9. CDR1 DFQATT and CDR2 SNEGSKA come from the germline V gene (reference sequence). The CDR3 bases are TGCAGTGCTCCACAGGGGATGGGGGACACTGAAGCTTTCTTT. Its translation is CSAPQGMGDTEAFF.

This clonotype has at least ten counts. CDR3 amino acids: CASSLPSDNEQFF. CDR3 coding DNA: TGTGCCAGCAGCTTACCTAGTGACAATGAGCAGTTCTTC. The chain links TRBV5-4 to TRBJ2-1; D is unclear. The germline CDR1 and CDR2 sequences are SGHNT and YYREEE (reference sequence). Trimming took 2 bases from V and 5 from J, leaving 8 bases between them. CDR3 length: 13 residues.

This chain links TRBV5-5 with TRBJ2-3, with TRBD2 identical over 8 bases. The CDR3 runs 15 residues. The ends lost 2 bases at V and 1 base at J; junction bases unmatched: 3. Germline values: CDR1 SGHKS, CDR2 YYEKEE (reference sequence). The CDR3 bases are TGTGCCAGCAGCTTAGAAGCGGGGGGCACAGATACGCAGTATTTT. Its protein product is CASSLEAGGTDTQYF.

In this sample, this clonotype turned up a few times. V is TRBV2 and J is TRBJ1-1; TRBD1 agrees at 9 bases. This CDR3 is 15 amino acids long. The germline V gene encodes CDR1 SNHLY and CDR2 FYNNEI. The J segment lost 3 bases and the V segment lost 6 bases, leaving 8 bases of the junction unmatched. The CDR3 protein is CASRRDRADDTEAFF. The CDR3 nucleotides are TGTGCCAGCAGGCGGGACAGGGCGGACGACACTGAAGCTTTCTTT.

The CDR3 sequence: CSAGDSPREGYTF. DNA for the CDR3: TGCAGTGCTGGGGACAGTCCTCGGGAGGGCTACACCTTC. The chain employs TRBV20-1 and TRBJ1-2; 7 nucleotides align to TRBD1. Germline CDR1 DFQATT, CDR2 SNEGSKA (reference sequence). V lost 5 bases and J lost 8; bases outside the gene matches: 11. The CDR3 extends over 13 amino acids.

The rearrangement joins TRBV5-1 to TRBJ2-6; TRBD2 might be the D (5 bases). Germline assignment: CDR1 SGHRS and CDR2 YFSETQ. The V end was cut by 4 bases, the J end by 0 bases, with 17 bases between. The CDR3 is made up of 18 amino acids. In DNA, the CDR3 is TGCGCCAGCAGCCGCGAGGGCAGTGCCAGCTCTGGGGCCAACGTCCTGACTTTC. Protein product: CASSREGSASSGANVLTF.

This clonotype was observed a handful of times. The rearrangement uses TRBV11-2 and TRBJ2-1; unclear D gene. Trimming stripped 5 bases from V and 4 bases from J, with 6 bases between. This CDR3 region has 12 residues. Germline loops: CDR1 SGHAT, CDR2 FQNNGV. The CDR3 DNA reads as TGTGCCAGCAGCGAATATTACAATGAGCAGTTCTTC. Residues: CASSEYYNEQFF.

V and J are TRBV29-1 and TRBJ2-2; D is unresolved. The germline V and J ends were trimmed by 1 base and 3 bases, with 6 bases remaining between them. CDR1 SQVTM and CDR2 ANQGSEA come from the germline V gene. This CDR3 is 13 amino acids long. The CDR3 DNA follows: TGCAGCGTTGAAGGGCACTACACCGGGGAGCTGTTTTTT. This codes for CSVEGHYTGELFF.

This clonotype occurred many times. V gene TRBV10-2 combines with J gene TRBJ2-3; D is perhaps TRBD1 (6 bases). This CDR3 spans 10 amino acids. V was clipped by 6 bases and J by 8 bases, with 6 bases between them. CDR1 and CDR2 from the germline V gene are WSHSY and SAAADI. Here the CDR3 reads CASSRGTQYF. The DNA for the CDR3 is TGCGCCAGCAGCAGGGGTACGCAGTATTTT.

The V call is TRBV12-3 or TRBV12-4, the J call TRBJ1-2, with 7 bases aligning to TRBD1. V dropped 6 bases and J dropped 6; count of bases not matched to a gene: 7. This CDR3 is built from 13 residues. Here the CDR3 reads CASSWDRNNGYTF. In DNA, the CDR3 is TGTGCCAGCAGCTGGGACAGAAACAATGGCTACACCTTC.

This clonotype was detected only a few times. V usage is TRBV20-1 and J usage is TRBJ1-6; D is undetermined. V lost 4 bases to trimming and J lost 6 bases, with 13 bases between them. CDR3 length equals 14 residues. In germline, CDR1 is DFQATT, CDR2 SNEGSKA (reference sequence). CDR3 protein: CSATGPFPNSPLHF. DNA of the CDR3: TGCAGTGCTACCGGGCCTTTCCCTAATTCACCCCTCCACTTT.

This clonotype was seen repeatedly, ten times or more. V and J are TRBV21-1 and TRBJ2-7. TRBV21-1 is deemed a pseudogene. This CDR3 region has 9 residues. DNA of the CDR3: TGTGCCAGCAGCAAAGGAAAGTGCGTC. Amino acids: CASSKGKCV.

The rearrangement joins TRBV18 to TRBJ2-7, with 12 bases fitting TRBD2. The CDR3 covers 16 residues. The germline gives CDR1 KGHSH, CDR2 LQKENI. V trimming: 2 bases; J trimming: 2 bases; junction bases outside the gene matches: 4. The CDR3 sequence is CASSPSGLAGTYEQYF. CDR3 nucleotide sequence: TGTGCCAGCTCACCATCGGGACTAGCGGGTACCTACGAGCAGTACTTC.

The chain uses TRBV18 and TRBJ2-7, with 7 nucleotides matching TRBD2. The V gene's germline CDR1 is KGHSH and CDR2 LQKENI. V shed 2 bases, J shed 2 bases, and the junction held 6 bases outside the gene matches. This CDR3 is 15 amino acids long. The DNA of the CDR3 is TGTGCCAGCTCACCAGGATGGCGGGAGACCTACGAGCAGTACTTC. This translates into CASSPGWRETYEQYF.

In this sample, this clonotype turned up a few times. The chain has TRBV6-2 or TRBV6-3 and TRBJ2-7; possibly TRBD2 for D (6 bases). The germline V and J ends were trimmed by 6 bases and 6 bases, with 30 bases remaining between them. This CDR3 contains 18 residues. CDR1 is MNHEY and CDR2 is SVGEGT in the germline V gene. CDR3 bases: TGTGCCAGCAGACCGTGGCCTATCCCGGGGGTATATGGGAGCGAGCAGTACGTC. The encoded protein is CASRPWPIPGVYGSEQYV.

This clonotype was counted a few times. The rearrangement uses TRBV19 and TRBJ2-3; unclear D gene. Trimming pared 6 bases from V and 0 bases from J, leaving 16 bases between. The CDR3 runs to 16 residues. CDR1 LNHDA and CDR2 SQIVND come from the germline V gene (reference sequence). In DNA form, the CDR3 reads TGTGCCAGTAGCCCTAACGGCGGAGAGAGCACAGATACGCAGTATTTT. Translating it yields CASSPNGGESTDTQYF.

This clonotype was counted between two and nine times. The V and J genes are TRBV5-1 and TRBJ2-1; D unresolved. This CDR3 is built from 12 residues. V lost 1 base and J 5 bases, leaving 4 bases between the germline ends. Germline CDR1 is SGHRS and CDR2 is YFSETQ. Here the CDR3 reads CASSLWDNEQFF. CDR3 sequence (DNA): TGCGCCAGCAGCTTGTGGGACAATGAGCAGTTCTTC.

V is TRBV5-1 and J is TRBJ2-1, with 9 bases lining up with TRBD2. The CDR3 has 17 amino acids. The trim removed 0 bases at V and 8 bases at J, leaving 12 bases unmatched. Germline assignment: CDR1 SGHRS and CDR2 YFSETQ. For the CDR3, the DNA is TGCGCCAGCAGCTTGGCTCTAGCGGGGTCAAAGGGGTATGAGCAGTTCTTC. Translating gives CASSLALAGSKGYEQFF.

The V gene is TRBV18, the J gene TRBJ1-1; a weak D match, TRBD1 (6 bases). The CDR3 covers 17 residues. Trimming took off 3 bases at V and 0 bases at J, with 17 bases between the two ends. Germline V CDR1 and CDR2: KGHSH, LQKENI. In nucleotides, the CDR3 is TGTGCCAGCTCACCTAGTCTTAGACGGGACATGAACACTGAAGCTTTCTTT. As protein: CASSPSLRRDMNTEAFF.

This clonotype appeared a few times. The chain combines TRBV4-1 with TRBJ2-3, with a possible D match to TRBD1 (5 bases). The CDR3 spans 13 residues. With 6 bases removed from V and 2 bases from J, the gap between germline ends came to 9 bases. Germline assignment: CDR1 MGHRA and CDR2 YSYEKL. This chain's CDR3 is CASRGRDTDTQYF. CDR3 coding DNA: TGCGCCAGCAGGGGCAGGGACACAGATACGCAGTATTTT.

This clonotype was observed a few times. CDR3 in DNA: TGTGCCAGCAGCCAACAGGGGGCAGAGACCCAGTACTTC. Residues: CASSQQGAETQYF. The chain is built from TRBV7-2 and TRBJ2-5, with TRBD1 identical over 9 bases. J was trimmed by 4 bases and V by 5 bases; bases with no gene match: 2. Germline V CDR1 and CDR2: SGHTA, FQGNSA. The CDR3 runs to 13 residues.

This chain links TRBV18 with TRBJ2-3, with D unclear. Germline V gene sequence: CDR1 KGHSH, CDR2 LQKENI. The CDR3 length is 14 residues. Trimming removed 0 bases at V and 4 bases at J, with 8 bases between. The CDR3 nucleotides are TGTGCCAGCTCACCACCGGAAGGGTCAGATACGCAGTATTTT. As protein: CASSPPEGSDTQYF.

The DNA of the CDR3 is TGTGCCAGCAGCCCCGGGACTACCGGGGGGGAGACCCAGTACTTC. Protein sequence: CASSPGTTGGETQYF. The chain links TRBV7-3 to TRBJ2-5, with 7 bases matching TRBD2. Germline loops: CDR1 SGHTA, CDR2 FQGTGA. The CDR3 loop spans 15 amino acids. Unmatched junction bases numbered 11, after V lost 5 bases and J lost 5 bases.

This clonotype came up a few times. CDR3 sequence reads: CAARGGNNEQFF. The CDR3 nucleotides read TGTGCCGCTAGGGGCGGAAACAATGAGCAGTTCTTC. This sequence joins TRBV30 and TRBJ2-1; the D gene is possibly TRBD1 (5 bases). V was pared by 8 bases and J by 5 bases, with 13 bases between. From germline, CDR1 is GTSNPN and CDR2 SVGIG (reference sequence). The CDR3 sequence is 12 residues long. Filled out from reference TRBV30 and TRBJ2-1, the complete variable domain reads SQTIHQWPATLVQPVGSPLSLECTVEGTSNPNLYWYRQAAGRGLQLLFYSVGIGQISSEVPQNLSASRPQDRQFILSSKKLLLSDSGFYLCAARGGNNEQFFGPGTRLTVL.

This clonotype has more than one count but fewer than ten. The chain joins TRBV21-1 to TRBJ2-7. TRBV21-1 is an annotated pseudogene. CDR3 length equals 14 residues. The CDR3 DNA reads TGTGCCAGCAGCAACCTGGGTACGACCTACGAGCAGTACTTC. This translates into CASSNLGTTYEQYF.

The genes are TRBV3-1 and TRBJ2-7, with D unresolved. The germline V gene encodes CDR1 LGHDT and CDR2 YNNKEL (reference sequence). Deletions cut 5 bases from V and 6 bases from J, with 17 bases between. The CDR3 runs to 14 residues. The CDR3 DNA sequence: TGTGCCAGCAGCGGCCGGGCCTTTGTTGCCGAGCAGTACTTC. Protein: CASSGRAFVAEQYF.

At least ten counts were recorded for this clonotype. The CDR3 sequence is CASSAGQGADTEAFF. CDR3 nucleotide sequence: TGCGCCAGCAGCGCCGGACAGGGGGCAGACACTGAAGCTTTCTTT. The chain carries TRBV5-1 and TRBJ1-1; 11 bases align to TRBD1. The V segment lost 4 bases and the J segment 3 bases; nucleotides outside the gene matches: 5. The length of the CDR3 is 15 residues. Germline CDR1 SGHRS, CDR2 YFSETQ.

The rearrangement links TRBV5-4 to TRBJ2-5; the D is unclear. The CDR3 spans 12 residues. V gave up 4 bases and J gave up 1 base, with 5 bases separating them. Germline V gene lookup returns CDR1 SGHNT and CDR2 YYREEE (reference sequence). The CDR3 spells CASSKAQETQYF. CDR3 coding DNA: TGTGCCAGCAGCAAAGCCCAAGAGACCCAGTACTTC. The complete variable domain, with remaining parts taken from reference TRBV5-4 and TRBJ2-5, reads ETGVTQSPTHLIKTRGQQVTLRCSSQSGHNTVSWYQQALGQGPQFIFQYYREEENGRGNFPPRFSGLQFPNYSSELNVNALELDDSALYLCASSKAQETQYFGPGTRLLVL.